A single T cell receptor (beta chain) is shown here with its context. Its antigen is currently unknown. This entry comes from a study of tumor-infiltrating lymphocytes in primary liver carcinoma. Study context: Primary liver carcinoma in the patients was surgically resected. The study reported T1-T3 N0M0 tumors spanning 4.2 to 10 cm. Ranging in age from 30 to 69 years, the patients were men and women. General study findings and limits: A significantly higher top-250-clone fraction was found in tumors than in blood (p = 0.039).

CDR1 and CDR2 from the germline V gene are MNHNS and SASEGT. Deletions cut 3 bases from V and 2 bases from J, with 8 bases between. This CDR3 spans 14 amino acids. The researchers obtained blood RNA from unsorted whole blood and also extracted germline DNA. Starting material of 450 to 500 ng total RNA yielded TCR beta cDNA via a constant-region primer. For TCR beta, libraries were produced by three nested multiplex PCR rounds using slightly modified ARM-PCR. The first two PCR rounds used TRBV1-TRBV30 forward primers with a C-beta reverse primer, around 10 cycles each. MiXCR, run by TCRdb on the multiplex PCR reads, gives a single entry per CDR3 protein. The sample has approximately 310,000 distinct CDR3 sequences, 65% seen once.

V is TRBV6-1 and J is TRBJ2-1; D is perhaps TRBD1 (5 bases). The receptor's source is a man aged 40-55 years with primary liver carcinoma and hepatitis B virus infection. Sequenced material: peripheral blood. CDR3 bases: TGTGCCAGCAGTGACAGGGCGGCCTACAATGAGCAGTTCTTC. Its translation is CASSDRAAYNEQFF.